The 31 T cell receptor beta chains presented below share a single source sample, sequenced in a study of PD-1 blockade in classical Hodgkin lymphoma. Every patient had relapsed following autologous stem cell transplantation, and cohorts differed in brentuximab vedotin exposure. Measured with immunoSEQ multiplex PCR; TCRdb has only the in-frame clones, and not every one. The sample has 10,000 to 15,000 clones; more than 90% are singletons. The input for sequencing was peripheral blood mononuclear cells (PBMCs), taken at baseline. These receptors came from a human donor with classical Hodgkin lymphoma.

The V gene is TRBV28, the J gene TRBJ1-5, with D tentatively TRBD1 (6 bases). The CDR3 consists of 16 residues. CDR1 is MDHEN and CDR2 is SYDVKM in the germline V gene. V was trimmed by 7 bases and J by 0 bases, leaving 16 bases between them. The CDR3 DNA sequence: TGTGCCAGCAAATACGGGGGGCAACATAGCAATCAGCCCCAGCATTTT. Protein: CASKYGGQHSNQPQHF.

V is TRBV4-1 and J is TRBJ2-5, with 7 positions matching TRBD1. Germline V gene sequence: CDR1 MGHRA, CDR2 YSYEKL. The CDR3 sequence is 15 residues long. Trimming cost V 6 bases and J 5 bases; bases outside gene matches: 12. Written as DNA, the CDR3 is TGCGCCAGCAGTCACTCCGGGACAGAAGGGGAGACCCAGTACTTC. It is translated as CASSHSGTEGETQYF.

Written as DNA, the CDR3 is TGTGCCAGAAGCGCGGGTCGGGAGGGGGCAGATAATTCACCCCTCCACTTT. Its protein is CARSAGREGADNSPLHF. The rearrangement links TRBV5-3 to TRBJ1-6, with TRBD1 matching over 7 bases. TRBV5-3 is an ORF, with its function uncertain. The V and J ends lost 4 bases and 5 bases, in that order; junction bases with no gene match: 12. The CDR3 runs to 17 residues.

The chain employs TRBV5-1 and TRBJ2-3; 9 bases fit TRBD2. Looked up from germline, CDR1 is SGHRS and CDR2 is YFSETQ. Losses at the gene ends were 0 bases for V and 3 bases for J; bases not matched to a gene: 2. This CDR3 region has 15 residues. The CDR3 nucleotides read TGCGCCAGCAGCTTGGTTAGCGGGGGAACAGATACGCAGTATTTT. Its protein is CASSLVSGGTDTQYF.

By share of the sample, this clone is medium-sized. CDR3: CASSPLPTSKIETQYF. CDR3 sequence (DNA): TGTGCCAGCTCACCCCTCCCGACTAGCAAAATAGAGACCCAGTACTTC. The chain recombines TRBV18 with TRBJ2-5; 7 bases align to TRBD2. With V trimmed by 3 bases and J by 4 bases, 11 bases remained unmatched. The CDR3 extends over 16 amino acids. CDR1 and CDR2 from the germline V gene are KGHSH and LQKENI.

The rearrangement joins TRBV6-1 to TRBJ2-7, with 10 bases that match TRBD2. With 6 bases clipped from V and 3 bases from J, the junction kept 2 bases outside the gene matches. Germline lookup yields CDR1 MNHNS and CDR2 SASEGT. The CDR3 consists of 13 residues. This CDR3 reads CASRTSGLYEQYF. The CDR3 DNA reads TGTGCCAGCAGGACTAGCGGGCTCTACGAGCAGTACTTC.

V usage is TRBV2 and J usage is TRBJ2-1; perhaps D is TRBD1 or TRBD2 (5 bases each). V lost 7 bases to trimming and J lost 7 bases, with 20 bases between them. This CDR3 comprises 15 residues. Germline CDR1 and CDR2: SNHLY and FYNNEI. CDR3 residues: CASTWDRASENEQFF. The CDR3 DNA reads TGTGCCAGCACCTGGGACCGGGCCTCGGAGAATGAGCAGTTCTTC.

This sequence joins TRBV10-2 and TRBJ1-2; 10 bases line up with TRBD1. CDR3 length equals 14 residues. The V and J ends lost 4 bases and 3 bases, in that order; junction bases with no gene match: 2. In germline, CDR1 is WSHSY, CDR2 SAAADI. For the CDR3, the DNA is TGCGCCAGCAGTGGGACAGGGGGGTACTATGGCTACACCTTC. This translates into CASSGTGGYYGYTF.

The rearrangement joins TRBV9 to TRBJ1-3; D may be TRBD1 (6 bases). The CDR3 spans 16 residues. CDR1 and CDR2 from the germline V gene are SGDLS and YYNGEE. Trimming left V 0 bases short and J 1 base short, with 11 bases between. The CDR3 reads CASSVGQARSGNTIYF. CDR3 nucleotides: TGTGCCAGCAGCGTAGGACAGGCTCGATCTGGAAACACCATATATTTT.

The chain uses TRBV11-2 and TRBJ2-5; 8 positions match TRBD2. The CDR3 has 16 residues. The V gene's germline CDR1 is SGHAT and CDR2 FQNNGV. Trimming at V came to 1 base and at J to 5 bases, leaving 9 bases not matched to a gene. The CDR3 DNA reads TGTGCCAGCAGCTTAGCGGCGCGGGGGGTCCCCGAGACCCAGTACTTC. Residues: CASSLAARGVPETQYF.

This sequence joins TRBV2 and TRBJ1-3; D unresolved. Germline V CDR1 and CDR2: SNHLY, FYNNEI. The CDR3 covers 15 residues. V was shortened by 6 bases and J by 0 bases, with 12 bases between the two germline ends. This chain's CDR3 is CASRSGIFSGNTIYF. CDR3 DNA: TGTGCCAGCAGGAGCGGGATATTCTCTGGAAACACCATATATTTT.

The CDR3 coding sequence is TGTGCCAGCAGCTACAGGGGCGCGAACACTGAAGCTTTCTTT. Protein sequence: CASSYRGANTEAFF. The chain has TRBV7-9 and TRBJ1-1; 7 bases are a match to TRBD1. The germline V gene has CDR1 SEHNR and CDR2 FQNEAQ (reference sequence). V shed 4 bases and J 1 base; nucleotides not matched to a gene: 3. CDR3 length: 14 residues.

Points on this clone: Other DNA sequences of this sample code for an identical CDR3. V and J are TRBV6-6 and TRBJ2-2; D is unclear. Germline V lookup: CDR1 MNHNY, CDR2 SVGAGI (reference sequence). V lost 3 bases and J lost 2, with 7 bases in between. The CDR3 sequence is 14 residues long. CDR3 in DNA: TGTGCCAGCAGTTATAACAGCAACACCGGGGAGCTGTTTTTT. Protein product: CASSYNSNTGELFF.

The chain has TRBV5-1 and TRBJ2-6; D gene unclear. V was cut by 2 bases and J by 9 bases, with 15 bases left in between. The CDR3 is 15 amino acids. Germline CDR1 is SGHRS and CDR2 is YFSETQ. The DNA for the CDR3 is TGCGCCAGCAGCTTTTTCGGGTCGCAGGTCAACGTCCTGACTTTC. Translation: CASSFFGSQVNVLTF.

DNA of the CDR3: TGTGCCAGCGTCGGGGGCTCCTACGAGCAGTACTTC. It specifies CASVGGSYEQYF. The V gene is TRBV7-9, the J gene TRBJ2-7, with D possibly matching TRBD2 (6 bases). This CDR3 is 12 amino acids long. The ends were cut back, 8 bases at V and 0 bases at J, with 8 bases in the middle. Germline V gives CDR1 SEHNR, CDR2 FQNEAQ (reference sequence).

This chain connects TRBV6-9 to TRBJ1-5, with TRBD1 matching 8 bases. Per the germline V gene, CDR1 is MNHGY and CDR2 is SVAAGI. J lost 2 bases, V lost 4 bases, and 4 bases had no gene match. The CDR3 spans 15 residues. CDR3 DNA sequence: TGTGCCAGCAGTTCCCGGGGACAGGGCAATCAGCCCCAGCATTTT. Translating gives CASSSRGQGNQPQHF.

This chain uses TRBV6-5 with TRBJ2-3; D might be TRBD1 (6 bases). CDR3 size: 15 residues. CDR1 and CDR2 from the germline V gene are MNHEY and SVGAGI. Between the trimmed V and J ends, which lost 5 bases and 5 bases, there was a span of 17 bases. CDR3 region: CASSGETGLGDTQYF. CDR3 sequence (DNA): TGTGCCAGCAGTGGGGAGACAGGCTTGGGAGATACGCAGTATTTT.

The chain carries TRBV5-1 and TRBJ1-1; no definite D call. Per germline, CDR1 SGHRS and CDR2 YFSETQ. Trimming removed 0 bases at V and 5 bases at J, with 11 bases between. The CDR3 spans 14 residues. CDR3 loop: CASSLGRSPTEAFF. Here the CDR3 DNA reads TGCGCCAGCAGCTTGGGGAGGAGTCCTACTGAAGCTTTCTTT.

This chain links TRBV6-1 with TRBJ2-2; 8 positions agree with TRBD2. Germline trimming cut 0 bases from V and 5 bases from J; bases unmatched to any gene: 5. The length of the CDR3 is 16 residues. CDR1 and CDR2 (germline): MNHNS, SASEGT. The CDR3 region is CASSEARGVLTGELFF. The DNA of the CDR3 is TGTGCCAGCAGTGAAGCGCGGGGGGTTCTTACCGGGGAGCTGTTTTTT.

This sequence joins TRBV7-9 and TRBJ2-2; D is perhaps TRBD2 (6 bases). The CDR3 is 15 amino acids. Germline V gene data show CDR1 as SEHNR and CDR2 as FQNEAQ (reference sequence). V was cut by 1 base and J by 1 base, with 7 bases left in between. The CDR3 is CASSLGGLNTGELFF. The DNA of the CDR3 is TGTGCCAGCAGCTTAGGGGGACTGAACACCGGGGAGCTGTTTTTT.

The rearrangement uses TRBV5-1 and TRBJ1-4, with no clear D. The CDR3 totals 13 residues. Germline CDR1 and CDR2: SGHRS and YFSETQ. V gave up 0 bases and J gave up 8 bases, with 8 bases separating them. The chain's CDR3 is CASSLGGPEKLFF. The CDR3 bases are TGCGCCAGCAGCTTGGGCGGGCCAGAAAAACTGTTTTTT.

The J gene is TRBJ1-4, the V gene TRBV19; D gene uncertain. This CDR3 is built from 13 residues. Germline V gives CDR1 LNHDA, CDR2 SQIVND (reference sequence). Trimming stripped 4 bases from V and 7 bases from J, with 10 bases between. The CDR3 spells CASSRQAPEKLFF. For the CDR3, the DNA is TGTGCCAGTAGTAGGCAAGCACCTGAAAAACTGTTTTTT.

CDR3 sequence (DNA): TGTGCCAGCAGTTTCGTGGGCTCTGGAAACACCATATATTTT. Its translation is CASSFVGSGNTIYF. The chain carries TRBV28 and TRBJ1-3; D is uncertain. This CDR3 spans 14 amino acids. Germline lookup yields CDR1 MDHEN and CDR2 SYDVKM. Trimming left V 3 bases short and J 0 bases short, with 6 bases between.

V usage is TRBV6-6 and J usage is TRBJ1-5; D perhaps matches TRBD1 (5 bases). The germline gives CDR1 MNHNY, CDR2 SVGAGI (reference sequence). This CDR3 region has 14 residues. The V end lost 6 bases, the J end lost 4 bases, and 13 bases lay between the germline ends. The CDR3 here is CASRRSGRNQPQHF. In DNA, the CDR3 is TGTGCCAGCAGACGATCAGGGCGGAATCAGCCCCAGCATTTT.

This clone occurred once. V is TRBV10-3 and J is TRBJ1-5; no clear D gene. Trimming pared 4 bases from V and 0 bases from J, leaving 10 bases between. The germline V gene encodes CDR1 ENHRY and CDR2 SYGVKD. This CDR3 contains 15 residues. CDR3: CAISATQNSNQPQHF. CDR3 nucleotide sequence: TGTGCCATCAGTGCAACCCAGAATAGCAATCAGCCCCAGCATTTT.

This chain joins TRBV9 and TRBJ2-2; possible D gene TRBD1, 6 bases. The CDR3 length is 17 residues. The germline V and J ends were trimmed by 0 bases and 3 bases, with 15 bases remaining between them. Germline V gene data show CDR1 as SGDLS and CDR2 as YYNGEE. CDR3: CASSVGLRRTDTGELFF. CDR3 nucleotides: TGTGCCAGCAGCGTAGGTCTCCGCCGGACAGACACCGGGGAGCTGTTTTTT.

CDR3 coding DNA: TGCGCCAGCAAAACACTAGCGGGGTACCAAGAGACCCAGTACTTC. It yields the protein CASKTLAGYQETQYF. The chain uses TRBV5-1 and TRBJ2-5; TRBD2 aligns across 10 bases. CDR1 is SGHRS and CDR2 is YFSETQ in the germline V gene. With 6 bases clipped from V and 0 bases from J, the junction kept 5 bases outside the gene matches. CDR3 length: 15 residues.

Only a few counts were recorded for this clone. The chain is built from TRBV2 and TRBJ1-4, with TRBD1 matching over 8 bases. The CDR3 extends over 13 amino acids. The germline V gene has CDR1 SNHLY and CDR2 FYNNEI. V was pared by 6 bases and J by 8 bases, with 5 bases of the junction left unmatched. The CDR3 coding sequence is TGTGCCAGCAGCGGACAGGGTAGGGAAAAACTGTTTTTT. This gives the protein CASSGQGREKLFF.

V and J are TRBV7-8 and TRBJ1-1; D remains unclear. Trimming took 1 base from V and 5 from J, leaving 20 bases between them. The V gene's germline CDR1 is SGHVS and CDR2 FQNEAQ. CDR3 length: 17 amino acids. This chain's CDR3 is CASSLVTPPRVETEAFF. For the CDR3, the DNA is TGTGCCAGCAGCTTAGTGACTCCCCCGAGGGTGGAGACTGAAGCTTTCTTT.

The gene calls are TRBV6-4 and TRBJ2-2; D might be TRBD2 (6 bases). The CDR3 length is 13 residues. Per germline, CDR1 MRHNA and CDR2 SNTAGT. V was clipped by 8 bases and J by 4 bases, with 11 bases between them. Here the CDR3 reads CASRQGLTGELFF. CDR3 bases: TGTGCCAGCCGTCAGGGACTCACCGGGGAGCTGTTTTTT.

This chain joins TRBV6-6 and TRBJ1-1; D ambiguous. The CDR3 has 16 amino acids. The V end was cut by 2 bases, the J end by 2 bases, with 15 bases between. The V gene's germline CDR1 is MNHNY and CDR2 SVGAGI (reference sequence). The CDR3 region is CASSYPGRKKNTEAFF. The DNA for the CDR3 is TGTGCCAGCAGTTACCCCGGAAGGAAAAAAAACACTGAAGCTTTCTTT.